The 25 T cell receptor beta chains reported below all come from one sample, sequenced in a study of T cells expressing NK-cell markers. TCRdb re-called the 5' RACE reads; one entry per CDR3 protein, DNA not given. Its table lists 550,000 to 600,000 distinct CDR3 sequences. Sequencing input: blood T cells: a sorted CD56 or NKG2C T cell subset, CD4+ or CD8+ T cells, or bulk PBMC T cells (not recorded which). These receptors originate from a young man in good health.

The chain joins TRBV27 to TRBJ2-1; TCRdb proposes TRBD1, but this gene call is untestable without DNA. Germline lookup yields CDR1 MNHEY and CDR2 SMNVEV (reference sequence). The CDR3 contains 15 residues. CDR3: CASSLLGQWNNEQFF.

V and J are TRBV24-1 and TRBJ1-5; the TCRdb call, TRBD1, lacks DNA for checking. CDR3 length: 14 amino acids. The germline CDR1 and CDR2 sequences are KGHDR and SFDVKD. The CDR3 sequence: CATSRKGFNQPQHF.

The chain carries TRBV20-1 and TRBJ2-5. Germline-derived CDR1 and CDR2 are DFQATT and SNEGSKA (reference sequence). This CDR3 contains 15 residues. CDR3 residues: CSAKQILGLGGTQYF.

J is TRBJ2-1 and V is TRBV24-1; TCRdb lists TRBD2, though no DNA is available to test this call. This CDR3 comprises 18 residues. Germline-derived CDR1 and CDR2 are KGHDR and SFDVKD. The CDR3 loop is CATSDFKAGTSGYNEQFF.

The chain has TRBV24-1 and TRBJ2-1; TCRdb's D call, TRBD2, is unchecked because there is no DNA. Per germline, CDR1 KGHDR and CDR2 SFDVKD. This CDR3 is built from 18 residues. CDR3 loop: CATSDSVAGPGGGNEQFF.

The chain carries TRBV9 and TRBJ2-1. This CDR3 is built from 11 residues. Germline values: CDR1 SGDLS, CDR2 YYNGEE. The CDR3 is CASSVAQEQFF.

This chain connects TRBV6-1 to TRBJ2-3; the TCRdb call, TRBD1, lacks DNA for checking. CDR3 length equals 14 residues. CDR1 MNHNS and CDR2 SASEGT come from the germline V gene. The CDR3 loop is CASSEAGGTDTQYF.

The chain's CDR3 is CASKIRGAEAFF. This chain joins TRBV12-3 or TRBV12-4 and TRBJ1-1. CDR3 length: 12 residues.

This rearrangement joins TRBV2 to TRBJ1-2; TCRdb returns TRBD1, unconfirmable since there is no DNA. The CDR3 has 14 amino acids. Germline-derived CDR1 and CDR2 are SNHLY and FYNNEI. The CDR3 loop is CAIQIGTKIYGYTF.

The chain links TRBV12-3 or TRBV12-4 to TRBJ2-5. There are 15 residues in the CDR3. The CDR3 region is CASSLASQWRETQYF.

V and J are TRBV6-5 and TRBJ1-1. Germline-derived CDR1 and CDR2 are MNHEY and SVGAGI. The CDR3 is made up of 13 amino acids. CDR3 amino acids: CASTQGGDTEAFF.

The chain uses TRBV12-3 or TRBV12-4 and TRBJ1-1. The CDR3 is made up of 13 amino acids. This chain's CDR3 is CASSFGHQLRAFF.

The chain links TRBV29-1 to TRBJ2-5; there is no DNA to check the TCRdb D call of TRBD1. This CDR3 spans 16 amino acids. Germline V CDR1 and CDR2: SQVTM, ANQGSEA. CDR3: CSVDGRGRIFQETQYF.

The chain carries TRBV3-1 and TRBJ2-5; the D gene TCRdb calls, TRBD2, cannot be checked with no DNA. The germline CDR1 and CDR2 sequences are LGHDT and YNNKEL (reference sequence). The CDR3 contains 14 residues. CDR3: CASSRGTSQETQYF.

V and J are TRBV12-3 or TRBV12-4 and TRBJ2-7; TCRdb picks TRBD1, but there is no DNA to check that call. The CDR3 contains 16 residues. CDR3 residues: CASSLALGTPTYEQYF.

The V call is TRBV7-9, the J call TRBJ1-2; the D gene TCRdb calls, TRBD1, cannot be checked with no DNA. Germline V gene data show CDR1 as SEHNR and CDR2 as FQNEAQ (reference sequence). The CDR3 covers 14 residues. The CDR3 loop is CASSLGGSSYGYTF.

This chain's CDR3 is CASSLRVGELFF. The J gene is TRBJ2-2, the V gene TRBV12-3 or TRBV12-4. This CDR3 has 12 residues.

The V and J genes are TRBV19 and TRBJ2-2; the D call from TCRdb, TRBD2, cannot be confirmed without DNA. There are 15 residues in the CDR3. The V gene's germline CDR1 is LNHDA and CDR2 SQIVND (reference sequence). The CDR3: CASRGTRANTGELFF.

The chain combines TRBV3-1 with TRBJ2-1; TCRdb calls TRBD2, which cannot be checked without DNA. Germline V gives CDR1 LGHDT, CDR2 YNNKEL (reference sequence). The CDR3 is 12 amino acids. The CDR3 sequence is CASSQVEAEQFF.

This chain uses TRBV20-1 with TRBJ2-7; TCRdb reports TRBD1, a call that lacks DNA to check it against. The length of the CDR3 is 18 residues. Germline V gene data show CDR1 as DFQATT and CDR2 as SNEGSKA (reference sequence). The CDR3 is CSADRDPTGTGGTYEQYF.

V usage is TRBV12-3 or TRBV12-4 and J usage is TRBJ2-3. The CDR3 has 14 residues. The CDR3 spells CASSYDVSTDTQYF.

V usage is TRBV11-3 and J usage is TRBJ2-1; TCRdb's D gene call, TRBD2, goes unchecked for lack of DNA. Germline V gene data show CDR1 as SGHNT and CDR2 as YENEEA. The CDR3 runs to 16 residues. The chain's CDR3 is CASSRIAGVFYNEQFF.

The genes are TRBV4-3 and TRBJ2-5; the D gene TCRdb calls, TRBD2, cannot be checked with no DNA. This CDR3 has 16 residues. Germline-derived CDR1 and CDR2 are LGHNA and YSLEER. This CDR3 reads CASSQDQSGSGGTQYF.

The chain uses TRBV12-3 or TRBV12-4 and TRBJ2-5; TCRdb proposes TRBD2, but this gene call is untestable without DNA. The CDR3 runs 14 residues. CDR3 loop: CASSLREDPETQYF.

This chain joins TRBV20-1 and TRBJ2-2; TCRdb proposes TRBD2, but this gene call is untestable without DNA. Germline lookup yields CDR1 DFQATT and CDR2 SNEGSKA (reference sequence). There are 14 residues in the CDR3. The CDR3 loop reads CSAYSLRGTGELFF.